These 9 T cell receptor beta chains share one sample of origin, sequenced in a study of T cell repertoires in cytomegalovirus infection. One entry per CDR3 protein, called by TCRdb with MiXCR from the reads. The table lists approximately 100,000 distinct CDR3 sequences, roughly two fifths of them singletons. The antigens these receptors bind are not known. This specimen consisted of CD8+ T cells from cultured PBMCs, obtained from culture after CMV antigen stimulation. The receptors derive from a human donor in good health (CMV status not recorded). Some clones in this sample may be carry-over from other donors' samples.

This clonotype came up a few times. The rearrangement uses TRBV11-2 and TRBJ2-3; D may be TRBD1 (7 bases). Trimming removed 5 bases at V and 4 bases at J, with 13 bases between. Germline CDR1 SGHAT, CDR2 FQNNGV. CDR3 length: 14 residues. CDR3 region: CASSQAGGPDTQYF. Written as DNA, the CDR3 is TGTGCCAGCAGCCAAGCAGGGGGGCCAGATACGCAGTATTTT.

This clonotype was found a few times. The chain is built from TRBV28 and TRBJ1-5; 9 bases line up with TRBD1. The junction had 6 bases not matched to a gene; V was cut back by 2 bases and J by 7 bases. The CDR3 runs 15 residues. Germline loops: CDR1 MDHEN, CDR2 SYDVKM. The CDR3 protein is CASSLGQGFRQPQHF. CDR3 DNA sequence: TGTGCCAGCAGTTTAGGACAGGGGTTTCGGCAGCCCCAGCATTTT.

The CDR3 nucleotides read TGCGCCAGCAGCTTCGGGGCTGAAGCTTTCTTT. Translated: CASSFGAEAFF. V and J are TRBV5-1 and TRBJ1-1; D not resolved. The CDR3 loop spans 11 amino acids. The germline V gene encodes CDR1 SGHRS and CDR2 YFSETQ. Trimming shortened V by 2 bases and J by 6 bases, and 5 bases separated the two germline ends.

V is TRBV13 and J is TRBJ1-5; D uncertain. V was trimmed by 0 bases and J by 7 bases, leaving 10 bases between them. The CDR3 extends over 14 amino acids. The germline gives CDR1 PRHDT, CDR2 FYEKMQ (reference sequence). In DNA, the CDR3 is TGTGCCAGCAGCTTAGGGAGGTCCGGCCAGCCCCAGCATTTT. As protein: CASSLGRSGQPQHF.

V is TRBV24-1 and J is TRBJ2-7; 7 bases agree with TRBD1. Germline assignment: CDR1 KGHDR and CDR2 SFDVKD. Unmatched junction bases numbered 9, after V lost 3 bases and J lost 2 bases. CDR3 length: 16 amino acids. DNA of the CDR3: TGTGCCACCAGTGATACAGACAGGGATGCTCCCTACGAGCAGTACTTC. It codes for CATSDTDRDAPYEQYF.

This clonotype was picked up a small number of times. The chain is built from TRBV4-1 and TRBJ2-7; the D gene is possibly TRBD1 (6 bases). The germline CDR1 and CDR2 sequences are MGHRA and YSYEKL. Trimming left V 0 bases short and J 5 bases short, with 11 bases between. CDR3 length: 14 residues. The CDR3 DNA reads TGCGCCAGCAGCCAAGAGGCAGGGGACGACGAGCAGTACTTC. Protein product: CASSQEAGDDEQYF.

The table lists this clonotype with many counts. The chain couples TRBV6-5 to TRBJ1-5; D is undetermined. From germline, CDR1 is MNHEY and CDR2 SVGAGI. The V gene lost 2 bases and the J gene lost 2 bases, with 4 bases spanning the gap. CDR3 size: 13 residues. The CDR3 coding sequence is TGTGCCAGCAGTTACCGGGGCAATCAGCCCCAGCATTTT. It yields the protein CASSYRGNQPQHF.

V is TRBV25-1 and J is TRBJ2-5; possible D gene TRBD1, 5 bases. The CDR3 runs 11 residues. The germline V gene encodes CDR1 MGHDK and CDR2 SYGVNS. The V and J ends lost 7 bases and 7 bases respectively, with 10 bases between them. The CDR3 spells CASKDRGTQYF. In nucleotides, the CDR3 is TGTGCCAGCAAGGATAGGGGGACCCAGTACTTC.

J is TRBJ2-3 and V is TRBV7-2; the D gene is possibly TRBD2 (5 bases). Trimming took 2 bases from V and 0 from J, leaving 9 bases between them. The CDR3 sequence is 15 residues long. Germline V gene sequence: CDR1 SGHTA, CDR2 FQGNSA. The CDR3: CASSLWEYSTDTQYF. The CDR3 coding sequence is TGTGCCAGCAGCTTATGGGAGTATAGCACAGATACGCAGTATTTT.